This T cell receptor (beta chain) was sequenced during a study of radiotherapy plus CTLA-4 blockade in lung cancer. Enrolled patients, whose metastatic non-small-cell lung cancer was chemo-refractory, received focal radiation plus CTLA-4 blockade with ipilimumab. The CDR3 sequence is 15 residues long. CDR1 SGHAT and CDR2 FQDESV come from the germline V gene (reference sequence). V lost 5 bases, J lost 1 base, and 14 bases lay in between. This table comes from immunoSEQ multiplex PCR, and its TCRdb copy is limited to in-frame clones, with some not included. The sample has 70,000 to 85,000 clones; around 74% are singletons.

Sequences were derived from peripheral blood, sampled from a patient treated with radiotherapy plus ipilimumab. J is TRBJ2-5 and V is TRBV11-1; perhaps TRBD2 as D (5 bases). This sequence was found in a human donor with non-small cell lung cancer whose response to radiotherapy plus ipilimumab could not be evaluated. CDR3 region: CASSPALRAQETQYF. The CDR3 region has the DNA TGTGCCAGCAGCCCCGCTCTGAGGGCCCAAGAGACCCAGTACTTC.